The following is a T cell receptor beta chain sequence with its context. What it binds is unknown. This specimen comes from a study of identifying expanded T cells in peripheral blood. Notes on the study in general: Roughly two-week clone count variance significantly increased as total template count grew. Technical replicates showed around 1.2 changed clones; roughly two weeks approximately 15; four weeks 19.

V was trimmed by 2 bases and J by 2 bases, leaving 11 bases between them. Looked up from germline, CDR1 is SGHRS and CDR2 is YFSETQ. The CDR3 loop spans 14 amino acids. Method: immunoSEQ multiplex PCR; TCRdb's copy keeps in-frame clones and lacks some. Of about 50,000 clones in the sample, approximately 80% are singletons; the top ten hold 12% to 15%. Healthy donors had no documented immune events, such as infections, while sampled. V and J are TRBV5-1 and TRBJ2-7; maybe TRBD1 (5 bases). The sample consisted of blood. This clonotype was sampled from a person between 18 and 69 years old in good health. The CDR3 DNA sequence: TGCGCCAGCAGCTTAGGGGTGACGACCTACGAGCAGTACTTC. Encoded protein: CASSLGVTTYEQYF.